A selection of T cell receptor beta chains follows, all from one sample in a study of tumor-infiltrating lymphocytes in oesophageal squamous cell carcinoma. TCRdb ran MiXCR on the PCR reads and lists one entry per CDR3 protein. The table has under 15,000 distinct CDR3 sequences, approximately 58% seen once; the top ten hold about a third. Sequencing used esophageal tumor tissue. The receptors were sampled from a male donor with esophageal squamous cell carcinoma. Both conserved end residues are part of each CDR3. Fields, in order: CDR3 length, V gene, CDR3 protein.

13,TRBV7-3,CASSPRINYGYTF
13,TRBV6-6,CASSYVSGNEAFF
12,TRBV7-2,CASSPDSHTQYF
19,TRBV6-1,CASSYLGLAGGPPYNEQFF
14,TRBV7-6,CASSPGQGRFEQYF
12,TRBV5-6,CASSAGGSEAFF
15,TRBV19,CASKGLAGGSGEQFF
14,TRBV7-6,CASSPGTSSKTQYF
13,TRBV7-3,CASSESQYNEQFF
16,TRBV7-3,CASSLSWTSGGNEQFF
14,TRBV24-1,CATSDNGFQETQYF
13,TRBV7-2,CASSLGFLDTQYF
14,TRBV6-1,CASSVRDREYEQYF
15,TRBV7-4,CAHSGGGAGANVLTF
15,TRBV7-3,CASSLGQIRKETQYF
13,TRBV28,CASNSVLSETQYF
15,TRBV7-3,CASSLWGGGNTEAFF
15,TRBV7-2,CASSLQGVTDTEAFF
14,TRBV24-1,CATIHGGSRYEQYF
15,TRBV11-2,CASSFYEGARYEQYF
13,TRBV7-6,CASSLSSFNEQFF
17,TRBV7-6,CASSLTHLAGGPSIQYF
16,TRBV6-1,CASSPKGFSYNSPLHF
13,TRBV6-6,CASRTTGFNEQFF
15,TRBV7-8,CASSLTGSSGNTIYF
16,TRBV7-9,CASSLAESGGHYEQYF
11,TRBV21-1,CARTGGGEQFF
17,TRBV5-1,CASSLSPTTTTNEKLFF
14,TRBV10-3,CAISGRDRDNEQFF
15,TRBV24-1,CATSDPGAANEKLFF
15,TRBV7-8,CASSSQGWVRGTQYF
13,TRBV6-2/TRBV6-3,CASSSQGADTQYF
14,TRBV7-6,CASSSPGLSTEAFF
21,TRBV7-8,CASSSYEYPGTATTKFYGYTF
14,TRBV28,CASSLFVGRTEAFF
11,TRBV7-6,CASSLDREAFF
15,TRBV10-1,CASRRDRGKNTEAFF
15,TRBV24-1,CATSTSGPNTGELFF
13,TRBV6-1,CASPGLATETQYF
12,TRBV7-3,CASSQFGDTQYF
15,TRBV12-3/TRBV12-4,CASGALAGSYNEQFF
15,TRBV7-3,CASSSGTGIENEQYF
13,TRBV7-9,CASSFQVNTEAFF
14,TRBV12-3/TRBV12-4,CASSLNRQGDGYTF
15,TRBV7-9,CASTGQSHGGETQYF
18,TRBV7-6,CASSLAREGVPSTDTQYF
14,TRBV5-1,CASTTGTGADGYTF
12,TRBV10-3,CAISSGPQPQHF
14,TRBV6-5,CASSYEGGEDTQYF
15,TRBV6-1,CASSRTRQTSETQYF
14,TRBV27,CASSLFPQGTEAFF
15,TRBV7-2,CASSLDSPPRGEQFF
15,TRBV7-4,CASSLSGAGANVLTF
13,TRBV20-1,CSASIPGNNEQFF
14,TRBV10-3,CASRRDGFTDTQYF
14,TRBV28,CASSLRSRAIEQYF
13,TRBV6-4,CASGQTAYNEQFF
14,TRBV7-8,CASSPRDNSYEQYF
16,TRBV28,CASSPHEGQGGSPLHF